This TCR beta chain was recovered during a study of vaccination and CD4 T cells after COVID-19. The overall study: Post-diagnosis, post-COVID samples were collected after a median approximately 97 days, ranging 35 to 161.

Cultured CD4+ T cell DNA was sequenced using the Oncomine TCR Beta short-read assay. A single record per CDR3 protein comes from TCRdb applying MiXCR to the PCR reads. The data show some 13,000 distinct CDR3 sequences, with 50% seen just once and around 12% held by the top ten. The CDR3 loop spans 17 amino acids. Trimming cost V 1 base and J 0 bases; bases outside gene matches: 6. This clonotype was seen only a few times. What it binds is not known. Indicated treatment: approximately 9-day PBMC culture with coronavirus spike peptide pools or control peptides (ViraFEST assay). The receptor comes from a human donor who had recovered from COVID-19. The V gene is TRBV12-3 or TRBV12-4, the J gene TRBJ2-3, with TRBD2 identical over 8 bases. The sequenced sample consisted of CD4+ T cells from blood, cultured in vitro. The CDR3 nucleotides read TGTGCCAGCAGTTTAGGTGGGGCTAGCGGGAGCACAGATACGCAGTATTTT. It yields the protein CASSLGGASGSTDTQYF.